Below, 28 T cell receptor beta chains from the same sample are listed, as sequenced in a study of T cells in Graves' hyperthyroidism and ophthalmopathy. The investigators amplified TCR beta CDR3 regions from RNA transcripts. HTBI primers were employed in a first-round RT-PCR of the TCR CDR3. TCRdb analysed the multiplex PCR reads with MiXCR anew, one entry per CDR3 protein. The table lists about 640,000 distinct CDR3 sequences, under 25% of them singletons. Sequences were obtained from blood. The receptors originated from a man under 40 with Graves' ophthalmopathy.

This clonotype was observed once. CDR3 sequence: CASKDTVYGYTF. The CDR3, as DNA: TGTGCCAGCAAAGACACCGTCTATGGCTACACCTTC. The J gene is TRBJ1-2, the V gene TRBV25-1; D gene uncertain. V was shortened by 7 bases and J by 4 bases, with 10 bases between the two germline ends. The CDR3 length is 12 residues. The germline V gene has CDR1 MGHDK and CDR2 SYGVNS.

The chain carries TRBV7-2 and TRBJ1-4; possible D gene TRBD1, 5 bases. Germline V gives CDR1 SGHTA, CDR2 FQGNSA. This CDR3 has 15 residues. V was trimmed by 4 bases and J by 3 bases, leaving 12 bases between them. The CDR3 spells CASSYPGAPNEKLFF. CDR3 coding DNA: TGTGCCAGCAGCTATCCCGGGGCACCTAATGAAAAACTGTTTTTT.

The gene calls are TRBV20-1 and TRBJ2-7, with 8 bases matching TRBD2. Per the germline V gene, CDR1 is DFQATT and CDR2 is SNEGSKA (reference sequence). The ends lost 0 bases at V and 3 bases at J; junction bases unmatched: 7. This CDR3 region has 15 residues. The CDR3 DNA follows: TGCAGTGCTAGAGATCGACGGGAGGGCCTCTACGAGCAGTACTTC. Its translation is CSARDRREGLYEQYF.

Here the CDR3 DNA reads TGTGCCAGCAGTTTGACCCTCGAGGGGACCGGGGAGCTGTTTTTT. Translating it yields CASSLTLEGTGELFF. The rearrangement joins TRBV12-3 or TRBV12-4 to TRBJ2-2; D could derive from TRBD1 or TRBD2 (5 bases each). The CDR3 is 15 amino acids. Trimming left V 3 bases short and J 5 bases short, with 13 bases between.

This clonotype was seen more than once but under ten times. CDR3 coding DNA: TGCGCCAGCAGCTTGTTTACAGGGGATGCGAACACTGAAGCTTTCTTT. It is translated as CASSLFTGDANTEAFF. The chain combines TRBV5-1 with TRBJ1-1; 7 nucleotides agree with TRBD1. With V trimmed by 1 base and J by 1 base, 7 bases remained unmatched. There are 16 residues in the CDR3. CDR1 is SGHRS and CDR2 is YFSETQ in the germline V gene.

In this sample, this clonotype turned up many times. V gene TRBV28 combines with J gene TRBJ1-2; TRBD1 agrees at 8 bases. CDR3 length: 14 amino acids. The J segment lost 4 bases and the V segment lost 7 bases, leaving 8 bases of the junction unmatched. CDR1 MDHEN and CDR2 SYDVKM come from the germline V gene. The CDR3 reads CASTSGQGFYGYTF. In DNA, the CDR3 is TGTGCCAGCACCTCCGGACAGGGCTTCTATGGCTACACCTTC.

This clonotype was counted many times. The chain uses TRBV12-3 or TRBV12-4 and TRBJ2-3; possibly TRBD2 for D (5 bases). The V and J ends lost 4 bases and 2 bases respectively, with 7 bases between them. The CDR3 contains 13 residues. This CDR3 is CASSSDFTDTQYF. CDR3 coding DNA: TGTGCCAGCAGTTCGGACTTCACAGATACGCAGTATTTT.

This clonotype was seen many times. V is TRBV7-9 and J is TRBJ2-3; D ambiguous. CDR1 and CDR2 from the germline V gene are SEHNR and FQNEAQ (reference sequence). The CDR3 length is 15 residues. V lost 2 bases, J lost 1 base, and 10 bases lay in between. CDR3 residues: CASSLPVSGTDTQYF. In nucleotides, the CDR3 is TGTGCCAGCAGCTTACCCGTTTCGGGCACAGATACGCAGTATTTT.

This clonotype was seen ten or more times. The DNA of the CDR3 is TGTGCCTGGAGTAGTAGCTTTCGAGAGACCCAGTACTTC. Amino acid sequence: CAWSSSFRETQYF. The rearrangement uses TRBV30 and TRBJ2-5; D unresolved. Germline assignment: CDR1 GTSNPN and CDR2 SVGIG (reference sequence). Trimming shortened V by 2 bases and J by 4 bases, and 11 bases separated the two germline ends. CDR3 length equals 13 residues.

Many counts were recorded for this clonotype. The chain recombines TRBV5-1 with TRBJ2-1, with TRBD2 matching 8 bases. The junction had 9 bases not matched to a gene; V was cut back by 0 bases and J by 7 bases. This CDR3 has 16 residues. Germline CDR1 SGHRS, CDR2 YFSETQ. The CDR3: CASSLGSGTSTNEQFF. The CDR3 DNA is TGCGCCAGCAGCTTGGGTAGCGGGACAAGTACAAATGAGCAGTTCTTC.

At least ten counts were recorded for this clonotype. This chain uses TRBV7-3 with TRBJ2-7; possible D gene TRBD1, 6 bases. The germline gives CDR1 SGHTA, CDR2 FQGTGA. The CDR3 consists of 12 residues. Trimming shortened V by 4 bases and J by 7 bases, and 11 bases separated the two germline ends. CDR3 coding DNA: TGTGCCAGCAGCTCCCTCCAGGGGGAGCAGTACTTC. Its translation: CASSSLQGEQYF.

The V gene is TRBV19, the J gene TRBJ1-1, with 8 nucleotides matching TRBD1. Germline lookup yields CDR1 LNHDA and CDR2 SQIVND (reference sequence). V trimming: 6 bases; J trimming: 5 bases; junction bases outside the gene matches: 5. The CDR3 is 13 amino acids. For the CDR3, the DNA is TGTGCCAGTAGCGATGACAGGGGTACTGAAGCTTTCTTT. This gives the protein CASSDDRGTEAFF.

This clonotype was detected a few times. V and J are TRBV20-1 and TRBJ1-5; D is unresolved. CDR3 length equals 15 residues. Germline-derived CDR1 and CDR2 are DFQATT and SNEGSKA (reference sequence). Trimming cost V 6 bases and J 2 bases, with 17 bases left between them. The CDR3 DNA is TGCAGTGCACGGAGTCCGGGGAGCGGCAATCAGCCCCAGCATTTT. It codes for CSARSPGSGNQPQHF.

This clonotype was counted only a few times. The rearrangement joins TRBV24-1 to TRBJ2-3; D perhaps matches TRBD1 (6 bases). This CDR3 has 17 residues. Germline V lookup: CDR1 KGHDR, CDR2 SFDVKD. V lost 6 bases and J lost 1, with 19 bases in between. This chain's CDR3 is CATSSGQLKFGTDTQYF. DNA of the CDR3: TGTGCCACCAGTTCTGGACAGCTCAAATTCGGCACAGATACGCAGTATTTT.

The chain uses TRBV28 and TRBJ2-5, with D possibly being TRBD1 or TRBD2 (5 bases each). V gave up 3 bases and J gave up 6 bases, with 8 bases separating them. The CDR3 contains 12 residues. Germline values: CDR1 MDHEN, CDR2 SYDVKM. The CDR3 sequence: CASSLGVQTQYF. CDR3 coding DNA: TGTGCCAGCAGTTTGGGGGTTCAGACCCAGTACTTC.

This rearrangement joins TRBV7-2 to TRBJ2-3; no reliable D call. V dropped 1 base and J dropped 2 bases, with 13 bases sitting between them. The germline CDR1 and CDR2 sequences are SGHTA and FQGNSA. The CDR3 consists of 16 residues. The CDR3 sequence: CASSLDKGFDTDTQYF. The CDR3 nucleotides are TGTGCCAGCAGCTTAGATAAGGGATTCGACACAGATACGCAGTATTTT.

This clonotype was found a few times. The J gene is TRBJ2-6, the V gene TRBV19, with D maybe TRBD2 (5 bases). Looked up from germline, CDR1 is LNHDA and CDR2 is SQIVND (reference sequence). The CDR3 contains 16 residues. V was cut by 6 bases and J by 0 bases, with 12 bases left in between. CDR3: CASSPSYSSGANVLTF. CDR3 nucleotide sequence: TGTGCCAGTAGCCCTAGCTACAGCTCTGGGGCCAACGTCCTGACTTTC.

The genes are TRBV7-2 and TRBJ2-7; 7 bases are shared with TRBD2. The CDR3 sequence is 14 residues long. With 0 bases clipped from V and 3 bases from J, the junction kept 2 bases outside the gene matches. Germline CDR1 SGHTA, CDR2 FQGNSA. The CDR3 DNA follows: TGTGCCAGCAGCTTAGCCGCGGGAGTCTACGAGCAGTACTTC. It translates to CASSLAAGVYEQYF.

The chain links TRBV19 to TRBJ1-1; D gene ambiguous. Germline values: CDR1 LNHDA, CDR2 SQIVND (reference sequence). Trimming removed 5 bases from V and 1 base from J, with 14 bases in between. The CDR3 runs 15 residues. In nucleotides, the CDR3 is TGTGCCAGTAGTCCCTTAAGTGTGGAGAACACTGAAGCTTTCTTT. Residues: CASSPLSVENTEAFF.

A single count supports this clonotype. This chain connects TRBV29-1 to TRBJ2-4; no firm D call. Germline V gene lookup returns CDR1 SQVTM and CDR2 ANQGSEA. The ends were cut back, 6 bases at V and 9 bases at J, with 9 bases in the middle. The CDR3 has 10 residues. The CDR3 nucleotides read TGCAGCGTACGCGACGGCATTCAGTACTTC. This encodes CSVRDGIQYF.

This clonotype was picked up many times. This chain links TRBV2 with TRBJ2-1, with 11 positions matching TRBD2. The V and J ends lost 4 bases and 7 bases, in that order; junction bases with no gene match: 9. CDR3 size: 16 residues. Germline assignment: CDR1 SNHLY and CDR2 FYNNEI. For the CDR3, the DNA is TGTGCCAGCAGTGGAATAGCGGGGGGGGTGGGGAATGAGCAGTTCTTC. Amino acid sequence: CASSGIAGGVGNEQFF.

To note about this clonotype: A much larger clone is a single base away; this may be a read error. The chain recombines TRBV7-2 with TRBJ2-7, with D possibly TRBD1 on 6 matching bases. CDR1 is SGHTA, CDR2 FQGNSA, per germline. The CDR3 loop spans 15 amino acids. The germline V and J ends were trimmed by 1 base and 2 bases, with 12 bases remaining between them. CDR3 coding DNA: TGTGCCAGCAGCTTAGGGACAGCTATACCCTACGAGCAGTACTTC. The encoded protein is CASSLGTAIPYEQYF.

The chain uses TRBV11-2 and TRBJ2-1; D unresolved. There are 12 residues in the CDR3. In germline, CDR1 is SGHAT, CDR2 FQNNGV. V was pared by 9 bases and J by 5 bases, with 11 bases between. The CDR3 nucleotides read TGTGCCAGGTTCGAACGGAACAATGAGCAGTTCTTC. Its translation: CARFERNNEQFF.

This clonotype has more than one count but fewer than ten. V and J are TRBV4-1 and TRBJ1-6; 10 bases align to TRBD1. V was pared by 0 bases and J by 9 bases, with 8 bases of the junction left unmatched. Germline CDR1 reads MGHRA; CDR2 reads YSYEKL. The CDR3 has 17 amino acids. The CDR3 region has the DNA TGCGCCAGCAGCCAAGACGCCCCGGGACAGGGGACTTCACCCCTCCACTTT. This encodes CASSQDAPGQGTSPLHF.

This clonotype was counted between two and nine times. The genes are TRBV7-6 and TRBJ2-7; 7 bases line up with TRBD1. Looked up from germline, CDR1 is SGHVS and CDR2 is FNYEAQ. With V trimmed by 5 bases and J by 2 bases, 6 bases remained unmatched. The CDR3 consists of 14 residues. CDR3 in DNA: TGTGCCAGCAGCCCCGGGACAGTAGCCTACGAGCAGTACTTC. It codes for CASSPGTVAYEQYF. The full variable domain, its missing parts supplied by reference TRBV7-6 and TRBJ2-7, is GAGVSQSPRYKVTKRGQDVALRCDPISGHVSLYWYRQALGQGPEFLTYFNYEAQQDKSGLPNDRFSAERPEGSISTLTIQRTEQRDSAMYRCASSPGTVAYEQYFGPGTRLTVT.

The sample holds many counts of this clonotype. This chain links TRBV27 with TRBJ2-2; 9 positions match TRBD2. V shed 10 bases and J 6 bases; nucleotides not matched to a gene: 21. Germline assignment: CDR1 MNHEY and CDR2 SMNVEV (reference sequence). This CDR3 has 18 amino acids. The DNA of the CDR3 is TGTGCCACCCTACGACCATCAGTAGCGGGAGTAGGTTCCGGGGAGCTGTTTTTT. Translation: CATLRPSVAGVGSGELFF.

This clonotype was seen at least ten times. V and J are TRBV7-2 and TRBJ2-5, with 8 nucleotides matching TRBD1. The ends lost 3 bases at V and 4 bases at J; junction bases unmatched: 4. Germline lookup yields CDR1 SGHTA and CDR2 FQGNSA. The CDR3 is made up of 14 amino acids. CDR3 bases: TGTGCCAGCAGCTTCCAGGGGGCCCCAGAGACCCAGTACTTC. It specifies CASSFQGAPETQYF.

This clonotype was detected many times. The chain recombines TRBV11-2 with TRBJ2-1, with a tentative D call TRBD2 (6 bases). The CDR3 extends over 15 amino acids. Looked up from germline, CDR1 is SGHAT and CDR2 is FQNNGV. V was trimmed by 5 bases and J by 7 bases, leaving 18 bases between them. In DNA, the CDR3 is TGTGCCAGCAGCCGACGGGAGTGGGCGGGGAATGAGCAGTTCTTC. It yields the protein CASSRREWAGNEQFF.